Presented here are 21 T cell receptor beta chains from one specimen sequenced in a study of blood T cells in healthy people across ages. Next came a second PCR, run for about 7 to 12 cycles, which used a sample-barcoded 5' primer along with a J-beta primer mix. TCRdb recomputed calls from the 5' RACE reads with MiXCR, one row per CDR3 protein. This sample carries fewer than 2,000,000 distinct CDR3 sequences, roughly 30% of them seen once, and the ten largest clones take approximately 10%. Sequenced material: blood. These receptors originate from a woman aged 25-40 years in good health.

CDR3 sequence reads: CAISVDRNYGYTF. The CDR3 DNA reads as TGTGCCATCAGTGTCGACAGGAACTATGGCTACACCTTC. The chain uses TRBV10-3 and TRBJ1-2, with D possibly matching TRBD1 (6 bases). V lost 4 bases and J lost 2, with 8 bases in between. The CDR3 totals 13 residues. The V gene's germline CDR1 is ENHRY and CDR2 SYGVKD.

The J gene is TRBJ1-1, the V gene TRBV12-3 or TRBV12-4; the D is unclear. With 0 bases removed from V and 3 bases from J, the gap between germline ends came to 8 bases. The CDR3 runs to 14 residues. The CDR3 spells CASSLALRDTEAFF. CDR3 coding DNA: TGTGCCAGCAGTTTAGCACTCCGGGACACTGAAGCTTTCTTT.

This sequence joins TRBV28 and TRBJ2-7, with 10 bases identical to TRBD2. Trimming at V came to 4 bases and at J to 3 bases, leaving 9 bases not matched to a gene. This CDR3 spans 16 amino acids. The germline V gene encodes CDR1 MDHEN and CDR2 SYDVKM. CDR3 protein: CASSSPLAGDFYEQYF. CDR3 sequence (DNA): TGTGCCAGCAGTTCCCCCCTAGCGGGAGATTTCTACGAGCAGTACTTC.

The chain carries TRBV27 and TRBJ1-2; D call uncertain. There are 15 residues in the CDR3. Germline loops: CDR1 MNHEY, CDR2 SMNVEV (reference sequence). V lost 4 bases and J lost 4, with 16 bases in between. The CDR3 loop is CASSSTTMLSYGYTF. CDR3 DNA: TGTGCCAGCAGTTCAACTACAATGCTAAGCTATGGCTACACCTTC.

CDR3 sequence reads: CANSRGESYGYTF. CDR3 sequence (DNA): TGTGCCAACTCCCGGGGAGAGTCCTATGGCTACACCTTC. V usage is TRBV6-6 and J usage is TRBJ1-2; D remains ambiguous. The V gene's germline CDR1 is MNHNY and CDR2 SVGAGI (reference sequence). CDR3 size: 13 residues. Trimming pared 10 bases from V and 4 bases from J, leaving 16 bases between.

Points on this clonotype: The junction does not match germline at one end; this may be a read error. DNA for the CDR3: TGCGCCAGCAGCCAAGAAACGGGAGAGGGTTCCTGCGAGCAGTACTTC. The encoded protein is CASSQETGEGSCEQYF. This chain uses TRBV4-1 with TRBJ2-4, with D perhaps matching TRBD2 (6 bases). The J call may be mistaken, given a closer DNA end match to TRBJ2-7. This CDR3 region has 16 residues. Germline V CDR1 and CDR2: MGHRA, YSYEKL.

This clonotype was seen only a few times. The genes are TRBV7-8 and TRBJ2-4; 7 nucleotides align to TRBD1. The J call may be wrong; the DNA end is better matched by TRBJ2-7. Germline CDR1 SGHVS, CDR2 FQNEAQ. The CDR3 spans 17 residues. The CDR3 spells CASSLAGHGTEIYEQYF. The CDR3 nucleotides are TGTGCCAGCAGCTTAGCGGGGCATGGGACAGAAATATACGAGCAGTACTTC.

This chain connects TRBV24-1 to TRBJ2-7; 12 bases fit TRBD2. Germline trimming cut 6 bases from V and 4 bases from J; bases unmatched to any gene: 6. The CDR3 totals 15 residues. Germline V gene data show CDR1 as KGHDR and CDR2 as SFDVKD. Here the CDR3 DNA reads TGTGCCACCAGTCCTTCTAGCGGGAGGGCTTACGAGCAGTACTTC. Translating it yields CATSPSSGRAYEQYF.

This sequence joins TRBV6-1 and TRBJ1-2; possible D gene TRBD1, 5 bases. V gave up 4 bases and J gave up 2 bases, with 11 bases separating them. Germline values: CDR1 MNHNS, CDR2 SASEGT. CDR3 size: 14 residues. The CDR3 nucleotides are TGTGCCAGCAGTGGGTGGACATCAAACTATGGCTACACCTTC. It codes for CASSGWTSNYGYTF.

A note on this clonotype: Since a much larger clone is just one base distant, this may be a read error. The chain links TRBV12-3 or TRBV12-4 to TRBJ2-5, with D perhaps matching TRBD1 (6 bases). This CDR3 is built from 15 residues. Here the CDR3 reads CASSEWGTTQGTQYF. The CDR3 DNA reads as TGTGCCAGCTCCGAGTGGGGGACAACCCAAGGGACCCAGTACTTC.

The chain uses TRBV20-1 and TRBJ1-5; 9 bases fit TRBD1. The germline CDR1 and CDR2 sequences are DFQATT and SNEGSKA (reference sequence). The length of the CDR3 is 16 residues. Losses at the gene ends were 1 base for V and 3 bases for J; bases not matched to a gene: 7. This CDR3 is CSARGETGGNNQPQHF. The CDR3 DNA reads as TGCAGTGCTAGAGGTGAGACAGGGGGTAACAATCAGCCCCAGCATTTT.

The chain combines TRBV3-1 with TRBJ2-1; D gene uncertain. Germline-derived CDR1 and CDR2 are LGHDT and YNNKEL (reference sequence). This CDR3 region has 16 residues. The V end lost 3 bases, the J end lost 0 bases, and 12 bases lay between the germline ends. The CDR3 region is CASSHDARSSYNEQFF. The CDR3 nucleotides are TGTGCCAGCAGCCACGACGCTAGAAGCTCCTACAATGAGCAGTTCTTC.

The chain couples TRBV7-2 to TRBJ2-2; D is unresolved. Germline values: CDR1 SGHTA, CDR2 FQGNSA. The length of the CDR3 is 14 residues. The V end lost 3 bases, the J end lost 6 bases, and 11 bases lay between the germline ends. CDR3 protein: CASSLGLGAGELFF. CDR3 DNA: TGTGCCAGCAGCTTGGGGTTGGGCGCCGGGGAGCTGTTTTTT.

This clonotype was recorded at least ten times. The chain carries TRBV29-1 and TRBJ2-3; no firm D call. The CDR3 has 11 amino acids. CDR1 and CDR2 from the germline V gene are SQVTM and ANQGSEA. V shed 2 bases and J shed 2 bases, with 2 bases lying between them. The chain's CDR3 is CSVELTDTQYF. The DNA of the CDR3 is TGCAGCGTTGAACTCACAGATACGCAGTATTTT.

The chain couples TRBV4-1 to TRBJ1-4; 7 bases are shared with TRBD1. Trimming cost V 0 bases and J 4 bases; bases outside gene matches: 8. Germline V gene sequence: CDR1 MGHRA, CDR2 YSYEKL. There are 17 residues in the CDR3. The CDR3 loop reads CASSQDSWTGINEKLFF. CDR3 DNA: TGCGCCAGCAGCCAAGATAGCTGGACAGGCATTAATGAAAAACTGTTTTTT.

The chain couples TRBV11-2 to TRBJ2-3; maybe TRBD2 (7 bases). Trimming pared 4 bases from V and 3 bases from J, leaving 17 bases between. The CDR3 is 16 residues long. CDR1 SGHAT and CDR2 FQNNGV come from the germline V gene. CDR3 coding DNA: TGTGCCAGCAGCTCCTCCGCCGGGGGGCGAACAGATACGCAGTATTTT. It codes for CASSSSAGGRTDTQYF.

This clonotype has just a few counts. J is TRBJ1-2 and V is TRBV6-1; a weak D match, TRBD1 (6 bases). Trimming shortened V by 6 bases and J by 4 bases, and 12 bases separated the two germline ends. CDR1 is MNHNS, CDR2 SASEGT, per germline. The CDR3 is 13 residues long. The DNA of the CDR3 is TGTGCCAGCAGAACCGGGACATTCTATGGCTACACCTTC. It translates to CASRTGTFYGYTF.

This clonotype has only a few counts. The V and J genes are TRBV20-1 and TRBJ2-3; no clear D. This CDR3 region has 14 residues. Per germline, CDR1 DFQATT and CDR2 SNEGSKA (reference sequence). With 3 bases removed from V and 1 base from J, the gap between germline ends came to 11 bases. The CDR3, as DNA: TGCAGTGCTAGGGTCGCGAGTGGCACAGATACGCAGTATTTT. It yields the protein CSARVASGTDTQYF.

The chain couples TRBV9 to TRBJ2-1; D is unresolved. The CDR3 runs 14 residues. V shed 3 bases and J shed 14 bases, with 21 bases lying between them. Germline lookup yields CDR1 SGDLS and CDR2 YYNGEE. CDR3 sequence (DNA): TGTGCCAGCAGCGGAGGTGATAGCCCCCAATCTGAGTTCTTC. Amino acids: CASSGGDSPQSEFF.

This clonotype was detected ten times or more. The chain is built from TRBV7-2 and TRBJ1-2; 8 positions agree with TRBD1. The junction had 6 bases not matched to a gene; V was cut back by 3 bases and J by 3 bases. The length of the CDR3 is 15 residues. The germline gives CDR1 SGHTA, CDR2 FQGNSA. This CDR3 reads CASSFDRGRDYGYTF. In nucleotides, the CDR3 is TGTGCCAGCAGCTTTGACAGGGGCCGAGACTATGGCTACACCTTC.

The V and J genes are TRBV25-1 and TRBJ2-7; 11 bases map to TRBD1. CDR1 and CDR2 (germline): MGHDK, SYGVNS. Unmatched junction bases numbered 4, after V lost 4 bases and J lost 5 bases. The CDR3 has 14 amino acids. The CDR3 sequence: CASSGWTGGHEQYF. The CDR3 region has the DNA TGTGCCAGCAGTGGGTGGACAGGGGGCCACGAGCAGTACTTC.